This is a list of T cell receptor beta chains from one sample in a study of T cell repertoires and leukemia-associated antigens. In TCRdb, the 5' RACE reads were re-called with MiXCR into one record per CDR3 protein. The table has 13,000 to 15,000 distinct CDR3 sequences, roughly 38% seen once. Antigen specificity for these receptors is unknown. Specimen: CD3+ T cells sorted from blood and cultured. Every receptor here comes from a female donor in good health. Both conserved end residues are part of each CDR3. The D gene is left open where the match is weak. Some rows mark clone size as missing; the rest say once, few, many or name a class of expanded clone.

cdr3_aa: CASSSDGSRYEQYF
cdr3_nt: TGCGCCAGCAGCTCGGACGGTTCAAGGTACGAGCAGTACTTC
d_call: -
v_call: TRBV5-1
j_call: TRBJ2-7
clone_size: medium-sized

cdr3_aa: CVSSQEGGQETQYF
cdr3_nt: TGCGTCAGCAGCCAAGAAGGGGGACAAGAGACCCAGTACTTC
d_call: -
v_call: TRBV3-1
j_call: TRBJ2-5
clone_size: -

cdr3_aa: CASSPGLATPEQYF
cdr3_nt: TGTGCCAGCTCACCGGGACTAGCAACCCCCGAGCAGTACTTC
d_call: TRBD2
v_call: TRBV18
j_call: TRBJ2-7
clone_size: many

cdr3_aa: CATSDPDRSETQYF
cdr3_nt: TGTGCCACCAGTGATCCGGACAGGAGTGAGACCCAGTACTTC
d_call: TRBD1
v_call: TRBV24-1
j_call: TRBJ2-5
clone_size: medium-sized

cdr3_aa: CASRGDRETQYF
cdr3_nt: TGTGCCAGCAGGGGGGACAGAGAGACCCAGTACTTC
d_call: TRBD1
v_call: TRBV25-1
j_call: TRBJ2-5
clone_size: -

cdr3_aa: CAPGYQHLSGNTIYF
cdr3_nt: TGTGCCCCGGGTTACCAGCACCTCTCTGGGAACACCATATATTTT
d_call: -
v_call: TRBV12-3/TRBV12-4
j_call: TRBJ1-3
clone_size: few

cdr3_aa: CASSLGWEGAKNPYEQYF
cdr3_nt: TGTGCCAGCAGCTTAGGGTGGGAGGGAGCCAAAAACCCCTACGAGCAGTACTTC
d_call: TRBD2
v_call: TRBV7-9
j_call: TRBJ2-7
clone_size: -

cdr3_aa: CSARDPGTVMNTEAFF
cdr3_nt: TGCAGTGCTAGAGATCCGGGGACGGTCATGAACACTGAAGCTTTCTTT
d_call: -
v_call: TRBV20-1
j_call: TRBJ1-1
clone_size: medium-sized

cdr3_aa: CASSHTSGGFNSPLHF
cdr3_nt: TGCGCCAGCAGCCACACGTCAGGGGGTTTTAATTCACCCCTCCACTTT
d_call: TRBD1
v_call: TRBV4-3
j_call: TRBJ1-6
clone_size: -

cdr3_aa: CASNQTTSGSTGTQYF
cdr3_nt: TGTGCCAGCAACCAAACCACTAGCGGGAGTACAGGTACGCAGTATTTT
d_call: TRBD2
v_call: TRBV4-2
j_call: TRBJ2-3
clone_size: once

cdr3_aa: CASSLADEQFF
cdr3_nt: TGTGCCAGCAGCCTTGCGGATGAGCAGTTCTTC
d_call: -
v_call: TRBV4-2
j_call: TRBJ2-1
clone_size: once

cdr3_aa: CSGGQNYEQYF
cdr3_nt: TGCAGCGGAGGACAGAACTACGAGCAGTACTTC
d_call: -
v_call: TRBV29-1
j_call: TRBJ2-7
clone_size: medium-sized

cdr3_aa: CASSLGSGSSDTQYF
cdr3_nt: TGTGCCAGCAGCTTAGGTAGCGGGAGCTCAGATACGCAGTATTTT
d_call: TRBD2
v_call: TRBV11-2
j_call: TRBJ2-3
clone_size: -

cdr3_aa: CASSVRAGGHSTGELSF
cdr3_nt: TGCGCCAGCAGCGTACGGGCGGGAGGACATTCGACCGGGGAGCTGTCTTTT
d_call: TRBD2
v_call: TRBV9
j_call: TRBJ2-2
clone_size: -

cdr3_aa: CSARDYKDRNSYEQYF
cdr3_nt: TGCAGTGCTAGAGACTACAAGGATCGGAACTCCTACGAGCAGTACTTC
d_call: -
v_call: TRBV20-1
j_call: TRBJ2-7
clone_size: many

cdr3_aa: CASTSGTPSYEQYF
cdr3_nt: TGCGCCAGCACGTCCGGGACTCCCTCCTACGAGCAGTACTTC
d_call: -
v_call: TRBV5-1
j_call: TRBJ2-7
clone_size: medium-sized

cdr3_aa: CSAPGAGGDTDTQYF
cdr3_nt: TGCAGTGCTCCAGGGGCAGGGGGAGACACAGATACGCAGTATTTT
d_call: TRBD1
v_call: TRBV20-1
j_call: TRBJ2-3
clone_size: medium-sized

cdr3_aa: CSAGYYNGQFF
cdr3_nt: TGCAGTGCCGGGTACTACAACGGGCAGTTCTTC
d_call: -
v_call: TRBV20-1
j_call: TRBJ2-1
clone_size: -

cdr3_aa: CASSVGVGELFF
cdr3_nt: TGTGCCAGCAGCGTTGGTGTCGGGGAGCTGTTTTTT
d_call: -
v_call: TRBV9
j_call: TRBJ2-2
clone_size: -

cdr3_aa: CASSAAGLAGGSYNEQFF
cdr3_nt: TGTGCCAGCAGCGCCGCGGGACTAGCGGGAGGGTCCTACAATGAGCAGTTCTTC
d_call: TRBD2
v_call: TRBV9
j_call: TRBJ2-1
clone_size: medium-sized

cdr3_aa: CASSLFTGELFF
cdr3_nt: TGCGCCAGCAGCTTGTTTACCGGGGAGCTGTTTTTT
d_call: -
v_call: TRBV5-1
j_call: TRBJ2-2
clone_size: once

cdr3_aa: CSVEKGGKLFF
cdr3_nt: TGCAGCGTTGAAAAGGGCGGAAAACTGTTTTTT
d_call: -
v_call: TRBV29-1
j_call: TRBJ1-4
clone_size: few

cdr3_aa: CASSGAVGASEQYF
cdr3_nt: TGTGCCAGCAGTGGGGCCGTGGGGGCATCCGAGCAGTACTTC
d_call: -
v_call: TRBV2
j_call: TRBJ2-7
clone_size: many

cdr3_aa: CASSLTGRRGRDPLPAYEQYF
cdr3_nt: TGTGCCAGCAGCCTGACAGGGCGTCGGGGTCGGGACCCACTACCCGCCTACGAGCAGTACTTC
d_call: TRBD1
v_call: TRBV5-5
j_call: TRBJ2-7
clone_size: medium-sized

cdr3_aa: CSARPSFSYNEQFF
cdr3_nt: TGCAGTGCTAGACCCTCATTCTCCTACAATGAGCAGTTCTTC
d_call: -
v_call: TRBV20-1
j_call: TRBJ2-1
clone_size: few

cdr3_aa: CASSLGASGELFF
cdr3_nt: TGCGCCAGCAGCTTGGGGGCCTCCGGGGAGCTGTTTTTT
d_call: -
v_call: TRBV5-1
j_call: TRBJ2-2
clone_size: medium-sized

cdr3_aa: CASSLPIGLARVGGQETQYF
cdr3_nt: TGCGCCAGCAGCTTGCCAATCGGACTAGCGAGAGTGGGGGGACAAGAGACCCAGTACTTC
d_call: TRBD2
v_call: TRBV5-1
j_call: TRBJ2-5
clone_size: -

cdr3_aa: CATSEGGTGWELFF
cdr3_nt: TGTGCCACCAGTGAGGGAGGGACAGGGTGGGAGCTGTTTTTT
d_call: TRBD1
v_call: TRBV24-1
j_call: TRBJ2-2
clone_size: -

cdr3_aa: CSASPPGGGETGELFF
cdr3_nt: TGCAGTGCTAGCCCCCCTGGAGGGGGGGAAACCGGGGAGCTGTTTTTT
d_call: -
v_call: TRBV20-1
j_call: TRBJ2-2
clone_size: many

cdr3_aa: CASSLGTGGLEQYF
cdr3_nt: TGTGCCAGCAGCCTCGGGACAGGGGGACTCGAGCAGTACTTC
d_call: TRBD1
v_call: TRBV7-2
j_call: TRBJ2-7
clone_size: medium-sized

cdr3_aa: CARSFGQGNEKLFF
cdr3_nt: TGTGCCCGCAGTTTCGGACAGGGTAATGAAAAACTGTTTTTT
d_call: TRBD1
v_call: TRBV12-3/TRBV12-4
j_call: TRBJ1-4
clone_size: few

cdr3_aa: CASSFGGIGNQPQHF
cdr3_nt: TGTGCCAGCAGTTTTGGGGGAATCGGCAATCAGCCCCAGCATTTT
d_call: -
v_call: TRBV12-3/TRBV12-4
j_call: TRBJ1-5
clone_size: once

cdr3_aa: CASSATGWFF
cdr3_nt: TGCGCCAGCAGTGCCACAGGGTGGTTCTTC
d_call: -
v_call: TRBV10-1
j_call: TRBJ2-1
clone_size: -

cdr3_aa: CAWSSPSDRVRTSGYTF
cdr3_nt: TGTGCCTGGAGTTCTCCCTCTGACAGGGTGCGTACAAGTGGCTACACCTTC
d_call: TRBD1
v_call: TRBV30
j_call: TRBJ1-2
clone_size: many

cdr3_aa: CASSRTFQEAQYF
cdr3_nt: TGCGCCAGCAGCCGGACTTTTCAAGAGGCCCAGTACTTC
d_call: -
v_call: TRBV4-3
j_call: TRBJ2-5
clone_size: -

cdr3_aa: CASPGQGGNQPQHF
cdr3_nt: TGTGCCAGCCCGGGACAGGGGGGCAATCAGCCCCAGCATTTT
d_call: TRBD1
v_call: TRBV7-9
j_call: TRBJ1-5
clone_size: few